Included here is one TCR beta chain sequence, with context. Its antigen remains unidentified. This specimen comes from a study of vaccination effects on CD4 cells after COVID-19. As for the study in general: For each well, 1.5 million to 2.5 million PBMC were cultured with roughly 11 IU/ml IL-2 and around 10 ug/ml peptides. Study-level points and caveats: Infection- and vaccine-induced clones contracted markedly late after vaccination. Few convalescent patients and no early post-infection timepoints were included in the study.

Sequencing was performed with immunoSEQ multiplex PCR; in TCRdb, only in-frame clones are kept and a portion is missing. The sample has around 46,000 clones; about 67% are singletons. Between the trimmed V and J ends, which lost 1 base and 1 base, there was a span of 4 bases. CDR3 size: 13 residues. Looked up from germline, CDR1 is LGHNA and CDR2 is YSLEER. When more than 9 days of culture had elapsed, CD4+ T cells were isolated. Recipients of the vaccine had no prior SARS-CoV-2 infection and negative nucleocapsid antibodies. This receptor was identified in a human donor who received a COVID-19 vaccine. The rearrangement joins TRBV4-3 to TRBJ1-1; D uncertain. The sample here was CD4+ T cells from PBMCs cultured without peptide, taken before COVID-19 vaccination. This CDR3 reads CASSQVGNTEAFF. Written as DNA, the CDR3 is TGCGCCAGCAGCCAAGTGGGGAACACTGAAGCTTTCTTT.